One TCR beta chain is described in this entry. The antigen is undetermined. The entry originates in a study of cytomegalovirus exposure and HLA in healthy donors. Findings of the study overall: Near-uniform donor sequencing depth was presumed by presence/absence analyses. The sole available immune exposure information was CMV serostatus.

Amplification used 60 Vbeta primers and 13 Jbeta primers. Measured with immunoSEQ multiplex PCR; TCRdb has only the in-frame clones, and not every one. In the table there are over 150,000 clones, around four fifths of which are singletons. There are 11 residues in the CDR3. Trimming took off 4 bases at V and 11 bases at J, with 11 bases between the two ends. This TCR derives from a woman between 45 and 65 years old in good health and CMV-seronegative. The specimen was PBMCs. The chain links TRBV23-1 to TRBJ1-1; TRBD1 might be the D (6 bases). TRBV23-1 is known as an ORF, though its function is uncertain. Written as DNA, the CDR3 is TGCGCCAGCAGTCGACAGGCTCAGGCTTTCTTT. It codes for CASSRQAQAFF.